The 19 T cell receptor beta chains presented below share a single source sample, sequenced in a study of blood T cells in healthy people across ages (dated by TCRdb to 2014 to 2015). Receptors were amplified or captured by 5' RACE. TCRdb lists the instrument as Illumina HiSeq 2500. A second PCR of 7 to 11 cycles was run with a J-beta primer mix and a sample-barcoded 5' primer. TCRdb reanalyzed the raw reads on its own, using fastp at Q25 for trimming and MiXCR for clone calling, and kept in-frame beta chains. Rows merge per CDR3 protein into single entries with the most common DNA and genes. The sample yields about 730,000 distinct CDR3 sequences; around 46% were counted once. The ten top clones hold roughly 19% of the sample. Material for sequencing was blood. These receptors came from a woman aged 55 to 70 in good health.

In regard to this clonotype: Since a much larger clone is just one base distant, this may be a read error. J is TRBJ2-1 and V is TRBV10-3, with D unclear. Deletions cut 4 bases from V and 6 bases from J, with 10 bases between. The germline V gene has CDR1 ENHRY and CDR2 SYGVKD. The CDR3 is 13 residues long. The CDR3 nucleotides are TGTGCCATCAGTGTACTCGAAACCAATGAGCAGTTCTTC. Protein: CAISVLETNEQFF.

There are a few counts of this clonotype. CDR3 residues: CASSSPFEQYF. Written as DNA, the CDR3 is TGTGCCAGCAGTTCCCCCTTCGAGCAGTACTTC. The chain is built from TRBV6-6 and TRBJ2-7, with unresolved D. The length of the CDR3 is 11 residues. Germline-derived CDR1 and CDR2 are MNHNY and SVGAGI (reference sequence). Deletions cut 4 bases from V and 6 bases from J, with 7 bases between.

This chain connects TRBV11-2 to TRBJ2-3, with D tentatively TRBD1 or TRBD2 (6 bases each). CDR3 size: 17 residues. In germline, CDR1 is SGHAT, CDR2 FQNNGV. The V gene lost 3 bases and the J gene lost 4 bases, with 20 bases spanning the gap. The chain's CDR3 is CASSFRSAGEVADTQYF. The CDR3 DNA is TGTGCCAGCAGCTTTAGGTCGGCAGGGGAGGTGGCAGATACGCAGTATTTT. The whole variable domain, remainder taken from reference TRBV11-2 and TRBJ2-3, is EAGVAQSPRYKIIEKRQSVAFWCNPISGHATLYWYQQILGQGPKLLIQFQNNGVVDDSQLPKDRFSAERLKGVDSTLKIQPAKLEDSAVYLCASSFRSAGEVADTQYFGPGTRLTVL.

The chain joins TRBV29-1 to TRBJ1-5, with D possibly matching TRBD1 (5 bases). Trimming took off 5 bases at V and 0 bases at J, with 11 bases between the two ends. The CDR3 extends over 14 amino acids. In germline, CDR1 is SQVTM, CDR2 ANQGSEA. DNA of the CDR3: TGCAGCGTTTTGACAGATTATAGCAATCAGCCCCAGCATTTT. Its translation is CSVLTDYSNQPQHF.

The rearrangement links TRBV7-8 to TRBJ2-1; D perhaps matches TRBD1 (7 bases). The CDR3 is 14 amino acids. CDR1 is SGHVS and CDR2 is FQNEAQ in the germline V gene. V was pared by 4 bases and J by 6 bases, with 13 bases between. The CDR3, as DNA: TGTGCCAGCAGCTCCAGGCAGGGGGGCAATGAGCAGTTCTTC. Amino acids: CASSSRQGGNEQFF.

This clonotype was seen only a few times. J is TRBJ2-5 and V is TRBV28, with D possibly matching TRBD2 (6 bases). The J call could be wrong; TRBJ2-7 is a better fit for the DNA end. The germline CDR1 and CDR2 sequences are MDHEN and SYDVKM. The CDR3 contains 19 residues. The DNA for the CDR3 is TGTGCCAGCAGTCTAGACTGGTGGAGGGCCTCGAGGGTGGGCCGCGAGCAGTACTTC. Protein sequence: CASSLDWWRASRVGREQYF.

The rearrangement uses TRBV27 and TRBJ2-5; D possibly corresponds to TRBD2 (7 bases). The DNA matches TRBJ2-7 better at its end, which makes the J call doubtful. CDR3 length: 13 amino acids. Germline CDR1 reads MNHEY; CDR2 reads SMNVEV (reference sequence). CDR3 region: CASRGGGHYEQYF. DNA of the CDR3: TGTGCCAGCAGGGGGGGGGGACACTACGAGCAGTACTTC.

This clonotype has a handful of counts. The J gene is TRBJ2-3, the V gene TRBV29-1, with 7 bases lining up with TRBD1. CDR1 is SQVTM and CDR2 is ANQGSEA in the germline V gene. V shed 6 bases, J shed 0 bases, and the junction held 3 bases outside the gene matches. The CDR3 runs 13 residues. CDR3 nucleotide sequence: TGCAGCGTGCGACAGGGAAGCACAGATACGCAGTATTTT. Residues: CSVRQGSTDTQYF.

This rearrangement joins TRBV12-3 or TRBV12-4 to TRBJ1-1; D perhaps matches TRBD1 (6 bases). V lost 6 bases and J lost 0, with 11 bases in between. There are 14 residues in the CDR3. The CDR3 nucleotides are TGTGCCAGCAGGCCCGGGACACTGAACACTGAAGCTTTCTTT. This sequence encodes CASRPGTLNTEAFF.

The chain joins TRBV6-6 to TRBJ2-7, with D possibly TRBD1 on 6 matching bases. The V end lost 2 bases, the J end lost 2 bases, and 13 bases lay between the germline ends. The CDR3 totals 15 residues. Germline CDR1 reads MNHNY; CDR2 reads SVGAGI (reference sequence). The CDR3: CASSYTDRSPYEQYF. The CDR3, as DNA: TGTGCCAGCAGTTACACCGACAGGTCCCCCTACGAGCAGTACTTC.

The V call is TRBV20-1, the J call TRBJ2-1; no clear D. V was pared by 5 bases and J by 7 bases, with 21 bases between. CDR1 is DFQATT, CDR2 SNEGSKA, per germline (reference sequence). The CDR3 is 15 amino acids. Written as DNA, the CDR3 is TGCAGTGCTCCGTTGGGTTGGGTGTCGTCGAATGAGCAGTTCTTC. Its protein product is CSAPLGWVSSNEQFF.

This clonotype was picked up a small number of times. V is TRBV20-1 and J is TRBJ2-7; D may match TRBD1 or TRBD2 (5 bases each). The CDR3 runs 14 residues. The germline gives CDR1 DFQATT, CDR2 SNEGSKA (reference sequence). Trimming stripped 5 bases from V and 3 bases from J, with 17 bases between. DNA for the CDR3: TGCAGTGCTCATAGACAGAGGGGCCTCTACGAGCAGTACTTC. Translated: CSAHRQRGLYEQYF.

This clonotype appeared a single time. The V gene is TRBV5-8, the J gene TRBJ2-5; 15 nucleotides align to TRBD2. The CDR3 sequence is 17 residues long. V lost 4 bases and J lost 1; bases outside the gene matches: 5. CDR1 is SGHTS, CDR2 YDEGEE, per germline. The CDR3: CASSQGLAGGPQETQYF. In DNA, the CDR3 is TGTGCCAGCAGCCAGGGACTAGCGGGGGGACCCCAAGAGACCCAGTACTTC.

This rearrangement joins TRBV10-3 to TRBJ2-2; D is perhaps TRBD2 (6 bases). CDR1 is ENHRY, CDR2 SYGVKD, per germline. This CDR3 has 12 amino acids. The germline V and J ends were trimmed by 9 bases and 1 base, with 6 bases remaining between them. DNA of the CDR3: TGTGCCATGGGAGGGAACACCGGGGAGCTGTTTTTT. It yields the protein CAMGGNTGELFF.

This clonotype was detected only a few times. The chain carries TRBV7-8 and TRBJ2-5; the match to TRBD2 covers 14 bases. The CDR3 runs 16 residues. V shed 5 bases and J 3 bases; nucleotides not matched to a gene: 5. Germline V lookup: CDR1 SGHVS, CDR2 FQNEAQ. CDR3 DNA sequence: TGTGCCAGCAGCGAGACTAGCGGGGGGGCCGAAGAGACCCAGTACTTC. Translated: CASSETSGGAEETQYF.

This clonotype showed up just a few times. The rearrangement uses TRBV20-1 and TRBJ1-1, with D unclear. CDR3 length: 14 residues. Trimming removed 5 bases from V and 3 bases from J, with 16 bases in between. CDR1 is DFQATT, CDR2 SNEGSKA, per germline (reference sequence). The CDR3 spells CSAFLGSGDTEAFF. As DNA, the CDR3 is TGCAGTGCTTTCCTAGGTAGCGGGGACACTGAAGCTTTCTTT.

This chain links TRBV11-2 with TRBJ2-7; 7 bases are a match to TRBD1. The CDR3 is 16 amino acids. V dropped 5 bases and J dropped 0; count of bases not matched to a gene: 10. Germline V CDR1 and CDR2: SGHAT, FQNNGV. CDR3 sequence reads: CASSKPGTVPSYEQYF. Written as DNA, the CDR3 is TGTGCCAGCAGCAAACCTGGGACAGTGCCCTCCTACGAGCAGTACTTC.

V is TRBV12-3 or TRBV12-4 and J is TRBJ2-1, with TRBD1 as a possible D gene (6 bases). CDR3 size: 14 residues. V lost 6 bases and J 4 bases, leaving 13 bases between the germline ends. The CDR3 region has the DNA TGTGCCAGCAGGGTTGGACAGATTTACAATGAGCAGTTCTTC. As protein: CASRVGQIYNEQFF.

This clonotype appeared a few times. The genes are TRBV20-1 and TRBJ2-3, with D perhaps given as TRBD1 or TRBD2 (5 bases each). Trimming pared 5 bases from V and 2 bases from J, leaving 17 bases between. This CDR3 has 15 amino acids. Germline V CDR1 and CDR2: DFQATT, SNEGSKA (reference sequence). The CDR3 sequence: CSASFEGSITDTQYF. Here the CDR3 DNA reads TGCAGTGCTTCTTTCGAGGGGTCCATCACAGATACGCAGTATTTT.